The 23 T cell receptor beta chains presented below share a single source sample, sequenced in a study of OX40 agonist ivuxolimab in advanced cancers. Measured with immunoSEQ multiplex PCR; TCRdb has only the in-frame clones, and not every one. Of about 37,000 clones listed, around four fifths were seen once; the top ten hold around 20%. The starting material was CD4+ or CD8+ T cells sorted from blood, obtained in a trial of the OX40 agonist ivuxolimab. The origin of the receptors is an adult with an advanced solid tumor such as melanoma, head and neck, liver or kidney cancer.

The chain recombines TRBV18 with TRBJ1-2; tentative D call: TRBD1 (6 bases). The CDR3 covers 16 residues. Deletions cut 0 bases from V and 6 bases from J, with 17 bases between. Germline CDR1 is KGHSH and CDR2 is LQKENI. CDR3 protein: CASSPPGLRDKDGYTF. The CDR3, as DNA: TGTGCCAGCTCACCACCAGGACTTAGGGACAAGGATGGCTACACCTTC.

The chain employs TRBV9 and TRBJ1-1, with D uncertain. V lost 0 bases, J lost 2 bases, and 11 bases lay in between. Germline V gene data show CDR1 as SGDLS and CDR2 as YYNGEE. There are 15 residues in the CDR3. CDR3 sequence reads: CASSVGAASNTEAFF. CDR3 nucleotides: TGTGCCAGCAGCGTAGGAGCAGCCTCCAACACTGAAGCTTTCTTT.

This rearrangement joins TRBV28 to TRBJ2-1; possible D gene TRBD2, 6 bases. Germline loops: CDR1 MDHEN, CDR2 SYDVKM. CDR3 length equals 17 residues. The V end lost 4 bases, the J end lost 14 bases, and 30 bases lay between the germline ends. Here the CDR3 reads CASSSVISMGLPFEEFF. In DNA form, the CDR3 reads TGTGCCAGCAGTTCAGTAATATCCATGGGACTCCCTTTCGAGGAGTTCTTC.

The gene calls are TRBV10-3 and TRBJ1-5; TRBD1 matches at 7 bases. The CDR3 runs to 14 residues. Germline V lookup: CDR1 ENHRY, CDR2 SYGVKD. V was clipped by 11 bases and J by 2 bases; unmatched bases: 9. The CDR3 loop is CASDRDIGNQPQHF. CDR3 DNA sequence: TGTGCCTCCGACAGGGATATAGGCAATCAGCCCCAGCATTTT.

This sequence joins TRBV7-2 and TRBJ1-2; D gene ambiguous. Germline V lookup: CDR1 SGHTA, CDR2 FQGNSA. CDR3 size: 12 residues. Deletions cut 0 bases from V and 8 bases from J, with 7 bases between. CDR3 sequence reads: CASSLAGFGYTF. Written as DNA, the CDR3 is TGTGCCAGCAGCTTAGCAGGGTTCGGCTACACCTTC.

The CDR3, as DNA: TGTGCCAGCAGTTCGGGACAGCTCATGCTCAAAAACATTCAGTACTTC. Its protein product is CASSSGQLMLKNIQYF. The chain has TRBV5-6 and TRBJ2-4; TRBD1 matches 7 bases. With V trimmed by 5 bases and J by 3 bases, 11 bases remained unmatched. The CDR3 runs 16 residues. The V gene's germline CDR1 is SGHDT and CDR2 YYEEEE.

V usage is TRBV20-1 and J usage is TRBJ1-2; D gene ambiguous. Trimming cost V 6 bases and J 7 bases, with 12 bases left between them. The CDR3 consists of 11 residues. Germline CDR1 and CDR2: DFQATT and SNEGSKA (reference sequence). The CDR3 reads CSAVKARGYTF. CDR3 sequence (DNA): TGCAGTGCCGTGAAGGCCCGTGGCTACACCTTC.

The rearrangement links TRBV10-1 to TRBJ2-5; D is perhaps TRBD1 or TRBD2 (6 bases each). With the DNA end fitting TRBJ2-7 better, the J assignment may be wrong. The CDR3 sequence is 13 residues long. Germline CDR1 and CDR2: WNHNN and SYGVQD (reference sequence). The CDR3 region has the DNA TGCGCCAGCAGGCTCAGGGGCGGGGTCGAGCAGTACTTC. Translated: CASRLRGGVEQYF.

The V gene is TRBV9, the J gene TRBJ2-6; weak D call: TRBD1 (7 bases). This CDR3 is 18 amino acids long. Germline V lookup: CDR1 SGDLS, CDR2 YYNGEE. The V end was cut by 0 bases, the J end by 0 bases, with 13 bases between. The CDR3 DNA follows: TGTGCCAGCAGCGTAGATCCAGGGGGAGGCTCTGGGGCCAACGTCCTGACTTTC. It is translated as CASSVDPGGGSGANVLTF. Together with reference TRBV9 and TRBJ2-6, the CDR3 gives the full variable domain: DSGVTQTPKHLITATGQRVTLRCSPRSGDLSVYWYQQSLDQGLQFLIQYYNGEERAKGNILERFSAQQFPDLHSELNLSSLELGDSALYFCASSVDPGGGSGANVLTFGAGSRLTVL.

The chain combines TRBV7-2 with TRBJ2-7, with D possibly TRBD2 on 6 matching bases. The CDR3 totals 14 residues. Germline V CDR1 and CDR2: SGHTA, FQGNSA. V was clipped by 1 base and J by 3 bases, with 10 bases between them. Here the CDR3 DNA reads TGTGCCAGCAGCTTAGTAGGCGGGGACTACGAGCAGTACTTC. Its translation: CASSLVGGDYEQYF.

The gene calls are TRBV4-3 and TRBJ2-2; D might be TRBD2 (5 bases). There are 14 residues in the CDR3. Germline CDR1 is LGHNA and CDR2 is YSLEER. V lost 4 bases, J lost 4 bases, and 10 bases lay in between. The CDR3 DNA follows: TGCGCCAGCAGCCCGGCGGGTGCCACCGGGGAGCTGTTTTTT. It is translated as CASSPAGATGELFF.

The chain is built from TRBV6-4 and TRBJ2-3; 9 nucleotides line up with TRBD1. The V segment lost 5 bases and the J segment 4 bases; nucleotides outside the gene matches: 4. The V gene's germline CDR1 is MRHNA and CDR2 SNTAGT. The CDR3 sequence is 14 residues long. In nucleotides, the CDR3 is TGTGCCAGCAGTTACGGACAGGGGTCAGATACGCAGTATTTT. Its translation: CASSYGQGSDTQYF.

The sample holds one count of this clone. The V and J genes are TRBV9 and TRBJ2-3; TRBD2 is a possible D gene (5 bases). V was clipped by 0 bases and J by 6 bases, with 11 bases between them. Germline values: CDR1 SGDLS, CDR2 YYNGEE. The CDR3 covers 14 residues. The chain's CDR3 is CASSVVTSSDTQYF. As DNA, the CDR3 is TGTGCCAGCAGCGTAGTAACTAGTTCCGATACGCAGTATTTT. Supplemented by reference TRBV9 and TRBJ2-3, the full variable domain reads DSGVTQTPKHLITATGQRVTLRCSPRSGDLSVYWYQQSLDQGLQFLIQYYNGEERAKGNILERFSAQQFPDLHSELNLSSLELGDSALYFCASSVVTSSDTQYFGPGTRLTVL.

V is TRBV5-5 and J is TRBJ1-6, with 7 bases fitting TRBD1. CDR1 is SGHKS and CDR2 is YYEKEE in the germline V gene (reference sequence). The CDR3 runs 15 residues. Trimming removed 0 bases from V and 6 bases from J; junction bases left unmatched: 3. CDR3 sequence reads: CASSLGQGVNSPLHF. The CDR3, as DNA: TGTGCCAGCAGCTTGGGACAGGGAGTTAATTCACCCCTCCACTTT.

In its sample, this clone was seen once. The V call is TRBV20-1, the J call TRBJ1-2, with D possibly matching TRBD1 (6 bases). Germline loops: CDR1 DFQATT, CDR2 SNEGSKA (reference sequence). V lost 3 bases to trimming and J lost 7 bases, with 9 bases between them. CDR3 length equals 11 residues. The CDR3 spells CSARATGGYTF. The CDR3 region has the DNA TGCAGTGCTAGGGCGACAGGTGGCTACACCTTC.

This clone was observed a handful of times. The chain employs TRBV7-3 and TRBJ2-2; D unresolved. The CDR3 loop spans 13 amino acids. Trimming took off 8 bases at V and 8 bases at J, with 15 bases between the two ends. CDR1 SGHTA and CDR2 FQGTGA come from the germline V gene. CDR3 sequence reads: CASAPGPTGELFF. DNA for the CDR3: TGTGCCAGCGCCCCGGGCCCTACAGGGGAGCTGTTTTTT. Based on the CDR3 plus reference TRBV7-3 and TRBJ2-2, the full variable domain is GAGVSQTPSNKVTEKGKYVELRCDPISGHTALYWYRQSLGQGPEFLIYFQGTGAADDSGLPNDRFFAVRPEGSVSTLKIQRTERGDSAVYLCASAPGPTGELFFGEGSRLTVL.

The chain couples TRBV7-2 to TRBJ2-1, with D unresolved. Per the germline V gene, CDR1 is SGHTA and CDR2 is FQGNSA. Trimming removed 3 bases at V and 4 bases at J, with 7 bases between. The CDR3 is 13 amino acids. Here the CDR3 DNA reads TGTGCCAGCAGCTTGGACGGATACAATGAGCAGTTCTTC. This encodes CASSLDGYNEQFF.

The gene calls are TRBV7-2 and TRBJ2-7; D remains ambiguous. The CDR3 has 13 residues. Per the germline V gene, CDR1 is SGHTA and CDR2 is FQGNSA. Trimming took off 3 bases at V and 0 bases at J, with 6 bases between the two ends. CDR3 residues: CASSFSGSYEQYF. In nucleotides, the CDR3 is TGTGCCAGCAGCTTCTCCGGCTCCTACGAGCAGTACTTC.

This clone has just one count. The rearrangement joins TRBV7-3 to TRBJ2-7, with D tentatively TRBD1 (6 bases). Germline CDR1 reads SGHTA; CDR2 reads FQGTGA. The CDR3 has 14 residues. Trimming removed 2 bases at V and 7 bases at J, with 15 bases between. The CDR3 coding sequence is TGTGCCAGCAGCTTAGGCACCGGGACAAAGGAGCAGTACTTC. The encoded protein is CASSLGTGTKEQYF.

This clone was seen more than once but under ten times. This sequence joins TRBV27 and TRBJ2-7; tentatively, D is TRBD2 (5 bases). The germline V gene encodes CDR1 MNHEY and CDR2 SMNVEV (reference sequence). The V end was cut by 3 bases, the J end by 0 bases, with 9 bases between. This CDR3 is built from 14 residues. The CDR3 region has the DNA TGTGCCAGCAGTTTTCGGAGGACCTCCTACGAGCAGTACTTC. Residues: CASSFRRTSYEQYF.

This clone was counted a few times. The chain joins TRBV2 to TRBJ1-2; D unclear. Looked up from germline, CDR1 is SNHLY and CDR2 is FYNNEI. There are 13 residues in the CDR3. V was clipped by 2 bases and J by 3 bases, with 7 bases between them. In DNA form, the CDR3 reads TGTGCCAGCAGTGAAAGGCCAGACTATGGCTACACCTTC. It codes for CASSERPDYGYTF.

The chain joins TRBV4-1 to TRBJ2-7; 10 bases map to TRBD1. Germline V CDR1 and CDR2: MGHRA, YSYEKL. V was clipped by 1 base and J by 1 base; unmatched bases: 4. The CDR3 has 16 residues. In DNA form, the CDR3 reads TGCGCCAGCAGCCAAGTGGGGGACAGGGGTTCCTACGAGCAGTACTTC. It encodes CASSQVGDRGSYEQYF.

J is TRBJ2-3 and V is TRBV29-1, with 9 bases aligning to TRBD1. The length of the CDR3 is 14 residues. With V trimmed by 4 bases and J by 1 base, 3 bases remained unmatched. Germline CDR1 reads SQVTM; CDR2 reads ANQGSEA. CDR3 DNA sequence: TGCAGCGTTGCTCGGACAGGGGGCACAGATACGCAGTATTTT. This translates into CSVARTGGTDTQYF.